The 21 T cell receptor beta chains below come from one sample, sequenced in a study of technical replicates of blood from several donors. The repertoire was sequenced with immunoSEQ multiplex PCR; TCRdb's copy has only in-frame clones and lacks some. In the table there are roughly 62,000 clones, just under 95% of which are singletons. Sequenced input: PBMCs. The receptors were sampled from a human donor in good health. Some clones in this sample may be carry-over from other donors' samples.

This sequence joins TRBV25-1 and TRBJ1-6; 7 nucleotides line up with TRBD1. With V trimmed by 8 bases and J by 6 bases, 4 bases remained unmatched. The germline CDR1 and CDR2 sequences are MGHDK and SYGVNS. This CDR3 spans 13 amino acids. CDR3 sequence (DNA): TGTGCCAGCCGAGCAGGGGGTAATTCACCCCTCCACTTT. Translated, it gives CASRAGGNSPLHF.

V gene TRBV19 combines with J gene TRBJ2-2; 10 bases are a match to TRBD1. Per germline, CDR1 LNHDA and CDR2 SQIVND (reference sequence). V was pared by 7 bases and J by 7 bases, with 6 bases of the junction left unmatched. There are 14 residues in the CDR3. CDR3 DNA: TGTGCCAGTACCGGACAGGGGGTTCTCGGGGAGCTGTTTTTT. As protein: CASTGQGVLGELFF.

The CDR3: CASSPPGSYNEQFF. The CDR3 region has the DNA TGTGCCAGCAGCCCCCCCGGTTCCTACAATGAGCAGTTCTTC. The chain links TRBV11-2 to TRBJ2-1; D ambiguous. V lost 5 bases, J lost 1 base, and 9 bases lay in between. This CDR3 comprises 14 residues. CDR1 and CDR2 (germline): SGHAT, FQNNGV. The whole variable domain, remainder taken from reference TRBV11-2 and TRBJ2-1, is EAGVAQSPRYKIIEKRQSVAFWCNPISGHATLYWYQQILGQGPKLLIQFQNNGVVDDSQLPKDRFSAERLKGVDSTLKIQPAKLEDSAVYLCASSPPGSYNEQFFGPGTRLTVL.

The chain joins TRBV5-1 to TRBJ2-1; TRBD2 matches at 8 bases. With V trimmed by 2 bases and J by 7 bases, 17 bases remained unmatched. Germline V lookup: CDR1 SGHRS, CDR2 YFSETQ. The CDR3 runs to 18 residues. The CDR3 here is CASSLDRVPRGRRNEQFF. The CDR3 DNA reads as TGCGCCAGCAGCTTAGACCGGGTCCCTCGCGGGAGGAGGAATGAGCAGTTCTTC. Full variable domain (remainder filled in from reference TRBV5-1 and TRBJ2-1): KAGVTQTPRYLIKTRGQQVTLSCSPISGHRSVSWYQQTPGQGLQFLFEYFSETQRNKGNFPGRFSGRQFSNSRSEMNVSTLELGDSALYLCASSLDRVPRGRRNEQFFGPGTRLTVL.

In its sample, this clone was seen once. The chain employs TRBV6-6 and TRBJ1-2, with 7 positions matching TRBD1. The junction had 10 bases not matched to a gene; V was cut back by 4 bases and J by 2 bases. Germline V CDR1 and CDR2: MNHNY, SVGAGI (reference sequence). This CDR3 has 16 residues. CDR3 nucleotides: TGTGCCAGCAGTTCTGCGACAGGGCTAACCAACTATGGCTACACCTTC. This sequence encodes CASSSATGLTNYGYTF.

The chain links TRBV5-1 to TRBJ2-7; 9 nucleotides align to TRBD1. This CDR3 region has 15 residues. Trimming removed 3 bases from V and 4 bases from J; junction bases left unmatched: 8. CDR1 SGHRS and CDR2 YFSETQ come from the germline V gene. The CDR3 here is CASSSPGTGTYEQYF. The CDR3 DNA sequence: TGCGCCAGCAGCTCCCCCGGGACAGGGACATACGAGCAGTACTTC.

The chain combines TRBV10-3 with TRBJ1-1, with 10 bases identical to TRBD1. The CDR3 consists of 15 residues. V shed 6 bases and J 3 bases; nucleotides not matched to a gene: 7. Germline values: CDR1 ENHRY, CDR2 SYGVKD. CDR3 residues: CAISPGQGLHTEAFF. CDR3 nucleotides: TGTGCCATCAGCCCGGGACAGGGGCTTCACACTGAAGCTTTCTTT.

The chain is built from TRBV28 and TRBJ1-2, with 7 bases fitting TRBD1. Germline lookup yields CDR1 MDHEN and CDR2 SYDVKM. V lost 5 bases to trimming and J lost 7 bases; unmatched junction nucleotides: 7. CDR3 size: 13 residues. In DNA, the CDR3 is TGTGCCAGCAGTACCGGACAGGTGGCTGGCTACACCTTC. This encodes CASSTGQVAGYTF.

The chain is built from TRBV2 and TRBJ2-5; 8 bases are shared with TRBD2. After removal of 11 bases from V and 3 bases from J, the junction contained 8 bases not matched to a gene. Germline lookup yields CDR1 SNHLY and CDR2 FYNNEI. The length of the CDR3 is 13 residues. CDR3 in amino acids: CAREALAEETQYF. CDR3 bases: TGTGCCCGAGAGGCACTAGCGGAAGAGACCCAGTACTTC. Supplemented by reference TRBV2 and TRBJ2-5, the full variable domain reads EPEVTQTPSHQVTQMGQEVILRCVPISNHLYFYWYRQILGQKVEFLVSFYNNEISEKSEIFDDQFSVERPDGSNFTLKIRSTKLEDSAMYFCAREALAEETQYFGPGTRLLVL.

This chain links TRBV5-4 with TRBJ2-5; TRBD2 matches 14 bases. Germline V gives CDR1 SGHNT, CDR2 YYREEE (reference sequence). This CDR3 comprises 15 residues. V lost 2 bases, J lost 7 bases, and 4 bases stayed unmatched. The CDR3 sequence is CASSLGTSGSLTQYF. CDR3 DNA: TGTGCCAGCAGCTTAGGGACTAGCGGGAGTTTGACCCAGTACTTC.

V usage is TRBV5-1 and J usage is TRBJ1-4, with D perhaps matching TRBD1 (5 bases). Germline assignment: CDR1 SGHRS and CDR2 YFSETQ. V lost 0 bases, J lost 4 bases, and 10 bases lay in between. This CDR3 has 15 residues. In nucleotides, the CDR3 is TGCGCCAGCAGCTTGGATGGACATCTTAATGAAAAACTGTTTTTT. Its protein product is CASSLDGHLNEKLFF.

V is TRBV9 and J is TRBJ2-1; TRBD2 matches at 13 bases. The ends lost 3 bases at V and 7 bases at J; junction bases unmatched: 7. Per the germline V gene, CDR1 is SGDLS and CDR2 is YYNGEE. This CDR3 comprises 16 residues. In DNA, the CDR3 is TGTGCCAGCAGCGCTACTAGCGGGGGGGCCAATAATGAGCAGTTCTTC. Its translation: CASSATSGGANNEQFF.

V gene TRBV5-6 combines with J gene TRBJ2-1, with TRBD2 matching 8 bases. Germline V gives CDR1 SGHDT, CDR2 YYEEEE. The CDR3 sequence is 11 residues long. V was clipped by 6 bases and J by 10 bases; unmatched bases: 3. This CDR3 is CASNLAGEQFF. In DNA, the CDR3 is TGTGCCAGCAACTTAGCGGGAGAGCAGTTCTTC.

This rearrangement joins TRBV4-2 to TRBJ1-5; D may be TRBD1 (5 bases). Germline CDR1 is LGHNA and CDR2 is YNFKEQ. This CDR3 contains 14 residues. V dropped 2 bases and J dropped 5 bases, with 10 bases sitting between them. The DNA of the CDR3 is TGTGCCAGCAGCCAAAACAGGAGGGATCAGCCCCAGCATTTT. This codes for CASSQNRRDQPQHF.

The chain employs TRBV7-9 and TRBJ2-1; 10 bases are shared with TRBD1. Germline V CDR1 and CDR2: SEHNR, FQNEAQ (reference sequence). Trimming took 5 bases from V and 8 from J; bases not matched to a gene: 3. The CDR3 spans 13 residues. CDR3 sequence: CASSRTGGHEQFF. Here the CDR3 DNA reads TGTGCCAGCAGCCGGACAGGGGGTCATGAGCAGTTCTTC.

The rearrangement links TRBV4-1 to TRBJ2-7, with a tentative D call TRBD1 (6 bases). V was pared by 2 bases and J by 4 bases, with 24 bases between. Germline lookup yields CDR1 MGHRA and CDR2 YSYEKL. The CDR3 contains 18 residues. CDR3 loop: CASSQRSSSFLQGYEQYF. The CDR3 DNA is TGCGCCAGCAGCCAAAGATCCTCAAGCTTTTTACAGGGTTACGAGCAGTACTTC.

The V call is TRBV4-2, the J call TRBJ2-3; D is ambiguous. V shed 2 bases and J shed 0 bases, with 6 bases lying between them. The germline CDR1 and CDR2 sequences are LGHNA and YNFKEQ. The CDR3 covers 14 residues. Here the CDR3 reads CASSQPSSTDTQYF. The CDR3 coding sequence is TGTGCCAGCAGCCAACCGAGCAGCACAGATACGCAGTATTTT.

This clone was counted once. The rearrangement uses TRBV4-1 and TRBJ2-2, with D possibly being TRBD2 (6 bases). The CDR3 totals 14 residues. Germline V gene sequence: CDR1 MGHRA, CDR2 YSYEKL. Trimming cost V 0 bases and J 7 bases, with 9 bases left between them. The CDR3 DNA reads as TGCGCCAGCAGCCAAGATCCGGGGGTCGGGGAGCTGTTTTTT. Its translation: CASSQDPGVGELFF.

The CDR3 coding sequence is TGTGCCAGCAGCCCCGCTAGGGGGGAGCAGTACTTC. Its translation is CASSPARGEQYF. The rearrangement links TRBV7-8 to TRBJ2-7; weak D call: TRBD1 (6 bases). The CDR3 length is 12 residues. Trimming took off 5 bases at V and 7 bases at J, with 12 bases between the two ends. The germline gives CDR1 SGHVS, CDR2 FQNEAQ.

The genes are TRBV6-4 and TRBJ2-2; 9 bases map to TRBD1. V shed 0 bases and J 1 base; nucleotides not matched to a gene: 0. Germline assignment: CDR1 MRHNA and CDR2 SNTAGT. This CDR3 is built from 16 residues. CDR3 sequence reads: CASSDSGQGNTGELFF. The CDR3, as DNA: TGTGCCAGCAGTGACTCGGGACAGGGGAACACCGGGGAGCTGTTTTTT.

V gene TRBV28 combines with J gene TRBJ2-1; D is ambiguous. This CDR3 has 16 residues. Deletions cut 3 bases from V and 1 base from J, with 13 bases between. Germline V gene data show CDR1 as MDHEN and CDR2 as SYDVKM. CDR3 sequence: CASSLAEYGSYNEQFF. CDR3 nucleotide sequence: TGTGCCAGCAGTTTGGCCGAGTACGGGTCCTACAATGAGCAGTTCTTC. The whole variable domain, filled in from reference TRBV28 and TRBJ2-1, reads DVKVTQSSRYLVKRTGEKVFLECVQDMDHENMFWYRQDPGLGLRLIYFSYDVKMKEKGDIPEGYSVSREKKERFSLILESASTNQTSMYLCASSLAEYGSYNEQFFGPGTRLTVL.